This T cell receptor beta chain is from a study of cytomegalovirus exposure and HLA in healthy donors. In the PCR, 60 Vbeta and 13 Jbeta primers were used. Sequencing used immunoSEQ multiplex PCR; TCRdb keeps in-frame clones, though not all of them. The profile shows approximately 100,000 clones, 80% to 90% of them singletons. Trimming removed 1 base from V and 4 bases from J, with 13 bases in between. CDR3 length equals 15 residues. Germline V CDR1 and CDR2: LNHDA, SQIVND (reference sequence). This sequence joins TRBV19 and TRBJ2-5; no definite D call. Input material: PBMCs. The sequence was collected from a woman under 30 in good health and CMV-seronegative. CDR3 loop: CASSIGPRGVETQYF. CDR3 nucleotide sequence: TGTGCCAGTAGTATAGGCCCCAGAGGCGTAGAGACCCAGTACTTC.